Described below is a single T cell receptor (beta chain) sequence and its context. The antigen it binds to is not known. Per-base qualities were not stored, and no clone one base away is much larger. Libraries were prepared through the immunoSEQ multiplex PCR assay. A mixture of 60 forward primers for TCR Vbeta segments and 13 reverse primers for TCR Jbeta segments was used in the multiplex PCR. The CDR3 region of rearranged TCR beta genes was amplified from genomic DNA by a multiplex PCR assay. The amplified TCR beta libraries were sequenced on the Illumina HiSeq System as 87-base-pair reads. The authors' pipeline ran thus. Across the roughly 640 repertoires, a later analysis counted roughly 77 million unique TCR beta chains, approximately 10 million of which were shared by at least two donors. To remove PCR and sequencing errors, raw reads were error-corrected and collapsed into unique sequences using a nearest-neighbor algorithm that merged closely related sequences. CDR3 sequences were aligned to IMGT reference sequences to assign V, D and J gene segments. For a sequence to be retained, a match of at least six nucleotides to both a V gene segment and a J gene segment was required. A rearrangement counted as productive if the CDR3 had no stop codons and remained in frame with V and J, and every other rearrangement counted as non-productive. Following IMGT convention, CDR3 was defined as the stretch from the second conserved V-encoded cysteine to the conserved J-encoded phenylalanine. The earlier analysis of 587 of the donors excluded any sequence lacking an unambiguous match to a single V gene segment. An earlier analysis of fewer than 650 of the donors classified V segments as functional when productive rearrangements were above 56.7% and as segregating when the standard deviation between donors was above 5%. A statistical classification framework was built to diagnose cytomegalovirus status from the catalog of TCR beta chain sequences. V and J gene assignment, in a later analysis, came from comparing TCR nucleotide sequences with IMGT/GENE-DB human TR gene sequences. The TCRdist pipeline was used in a later analysis to assign CDR3 sequences and most-parsimonious VDJ recombination scenarios. In a later analysis, each TCR beta chain was defined by its CDR3 amino acid sequence together with its V-gene family, and reads without a unique V-gene family were excluded. To address suspected cross-contamination and a sequencing artifact, a later analysis removed around 590 highly shared, low-generation-probability nucleotide sequences. In a later analysis, a clonal expansion index for each public chain was calculated from normalized within-repertoire ranks of inferred template counts. Generation probabilities in a later analysis came from a VDJ recombination model fitted to out-of-frame rearrangements, and those results were checked against IGoR. In a later analysis, hypergeometric tests were used to score TCR-TCR, TCR-HLA and TCR-CMV co-occurrence, with a repertoire-size bias correction applied to TCR pairs. A later analysis estimated false discovery rates by permuting HLA or CMV assignments 20 times. In a later analysis, co-occurring TCRs were grouped using DBSCAN, and TCRdist sequence similarity was added for clustering within HLA-allele-positive subsets. Repertoires with fewer than 30,000 or more than 120,000 public chains, plus five repertoires with anomalous nucleotide sharing, were excluded from co-occurrence clustering. What TCRdb holds here is the immuneACCESS table cut down to in-frame rearrangements. Part of the clones is not present; checked against another copy, under half of the missing clones reflect an unresolved V gene, and the others are unexplained. That table supplies the V and J calls and clone size; D and trimming were determined from the DNA. This sample comprises 140,000 to 150,000 clones, roughly 70% of them detected only once. The top ten constitute about 6.4% of the sample.

From the germline V gene (reference sequence), CDR1 is LNHDA and CDR2 is SQIVND. V has 5 bases trimmed and J has 2 bases trimmed; junction bases matching no gene number 3. The CDR3 covers 14 residues, taking in both the cysteine and the phenylalanine. Only the CDR3 part of the read is kept: 42 bases, read in frame from the first base. The entry originates in a study of cytomegalovirus exposure and HLA in healthy donors (TCRdb year 2017). Regarding the study in general: An earlier analysis of fewer than 750 of the donors reported approximately 300 Gb of sequence data and 117 million unique TCR beta sequences obtained from about 180 million T cells. The later analysis used no new phenotypic data to find candidate immune exposures, relying instead on TCR beta sequences and their occurrence across donors. Donor age, sex, ethnicity and CMV serostatus were compiled together with the repertoire data. A later genetic analysis took genome-wide SNP genotypes for 398 of the 666 donors and used that subset as a discovery cohort. Typing coverage differed by locus: A, B, C, DRB1 and DQB1 were typed in about 620-640 donors, DQA1 in 500 to 550, DPA1 in nearly 610, and DPB1 in roughly 470. On average, roughly 240,000 unique TCR beta nucleotide sequences were sequenced per donor among a few hundred genotyped donors of the cohort, with roughly a sixth of those sequences being non-productive. Class I and class II HLA loci were covered by the typing at four-digit resolution. An early release covering some 640 HLA-typed donors comprised approximately 300 gigabases of sequencing data and around 86 million unique TCR sequences. Of the 300 to 500 genotyped donors, more than 75% were placed in the genetic ancestry cluster associated with self-reported Caucasian donors. To decide whether each TCR beta V gene segment behaved as functional or pseudogenic, an earlier analysis of 587 of the donors relied on high-throughput TCR beta sequencing. Every discovery cohort repertoire had been produced on one sequencing platform. A separate validation cohort of 100 to 150 different subjects was used in addition to the approximately 700-subject first cohort. The study used immunosequencing to profile the T cell repertoires of several hundred subjects and linked those repertoires to cytomegalovirus serostatus. In a later analysis, previously published TCR beta repertoires from roughly 710 donors were re-analyzed and high-resolution HLA genotyping was added so that TCR occurrence patterns could be studied. A few DR-DQ haplotypes were treated as single units for association and clustering because of strong linkage in the cohort. The study was designed to test whether signatures of past pathogen exposure could be identified by cataloging public T cell receptors. High-throughput TCR immunosequencing, statistical association of individual TCRs with disease status, and machine learning were combined to predict cytomegalovirus infection status.

The cohort consisted of 670 or so healthy bone marrow donors. At the time of sampling, every cohort member was nominally healthy, though immune exposures that went unrecorded were likely present. The donor was CMV seronegative and was included in the group of over 300 seronegative cohort members. Every donor gave a peripheral blood sample, and the peripheral blood mononuclear cells from that sample were used for TCR beta sequencing. The Qiagen DNeasy Blood Extraction Kit was used to extract genomic DNA from the blood cell samples. The full study reports these points: The authors suggested that the approach could potentially be generalized to other disease states and immunological phenotypes. Cytomegalovirus status was reported to be diagnosed by the classifier with high specificity and sensitivity in both the original and validation cohorts. A further reported finding was that TCR beta sequences accurately predicted the HLA-A and HLA-B alleles for most subjects in the first cohort. Compared with equally common non-associated chains, HLA-associated TCR beta chains in a later analysis were more clonally expanded and had lower generation probabilities. Because counts were too low, roughly 17 rarely observed V segments, including chromosome 9 orphons, were left out of the earlier analysis of 500 to 650 of the donors. A later genetic analysis associated a missense DCLRE1C variant with V-gene and J-gene trimming of TCR beta chains, and an independent cohort replicated the association. Because HLA typing was missing for some donors at each locus, association tests included only the typed subset. In a later analysis, several top co-occurrence clusters were reported to appear linked to parvovirus B19, influenza, CMV and Epstein-Barr virus. According to a later genetic analysis, donors in an Asian-associated ancestry cluster had fewer N-insertions in productive TCRs than the roughly 670-donor mean. CMV serostatus was the only immune exposure information available for the cohort. Most CMV-associated TCR beta chains appeared to be HLA-restricted in a later analysis, and the HLA associations seemed to be driven largely by CMV exposure. A total of some 180 TCR beta chains were listed by the study as associated with cytomegalovirus. In an earlier analysis of fewer than 700 of the donors, most TCR beta V segments appeared in productive rearrangements about 87% or about 30% of the time, broadly matching IMGT annotations. In a later analysis, 15,000 to 20,000 TCR beta sequences were associated with specific HLA alleles at a false discovery rate of 0.05. In vitro tests confirmed that three of the cytomegalovirus-associated TCR beta chains recognize cytomegalovirus antigens. The 87-base-pair reads could not distinguish some IMGT-functional V segments, including TRBV6-2 and TRBV6-3, so those segments were excluded. Strong co-occurrence of HLA alleles, especially DR and DQ, made assigning TCR associations to individual alleles difficult. In a later analysis, the rate of TCR association differed among HLA loci, with DRB1 alleles having the most associated TCRs and HLA-C alleles having the fewest. Most TCR sequences were seen in very few donors, while some public TCRs were found in many individuals. Sequencing depth was assumed to be roughly uniform across donors in the presence/absence analyses, though that assumption may not hold. Only TCR beta chains were sequenced in this cohort, and the absence of alpha or paired-chain data limited detectable features. A group of highly shared sequence variants was considered likely to be a technical artifact of the sequencing pipeline. Linkage disequilibrium might explain the correlated functional status among segregating V segments, but an unknown experimental factor could not be excluded.

The origin of this receptor is a man aged 25-45 years in good health and CMV-seronegative. This sequence uses TRBV19 and TRBJ1-3; TRBD1 lines up with 7 middle nucleotides. Sequencing input: PBMCs. The CDR3 protein sequence reads: CASSDRAAGNTIYF. In nucleotides, the sequence is TGTGCCAGTAGTGACAGGGCCGCTGGAAACACCATATATTTT.